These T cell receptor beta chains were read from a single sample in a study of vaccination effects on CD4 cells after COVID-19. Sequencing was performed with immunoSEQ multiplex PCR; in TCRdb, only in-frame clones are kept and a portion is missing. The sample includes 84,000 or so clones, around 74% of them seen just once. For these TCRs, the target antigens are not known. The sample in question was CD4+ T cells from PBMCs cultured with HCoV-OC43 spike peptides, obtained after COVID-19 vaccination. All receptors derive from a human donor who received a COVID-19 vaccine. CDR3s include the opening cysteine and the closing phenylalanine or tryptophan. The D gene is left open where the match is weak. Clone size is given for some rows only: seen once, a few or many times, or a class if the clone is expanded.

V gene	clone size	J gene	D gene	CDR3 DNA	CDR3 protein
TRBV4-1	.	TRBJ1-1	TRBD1	TGCGCCAGCAGCCTCCTCAGGGGGCAGGGCACTGAAGCTTTCTTT	CASSLLRGQGTEAFF
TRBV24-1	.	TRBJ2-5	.	TGTGCCACCAGTGAGCCGGGACCAGAGACCCAGTACTTC	CATSEPGPETQYF
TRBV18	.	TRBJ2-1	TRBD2	TGTGCCAGCTCACCTGCCGGGACTAGCTACAATGAGCAGTTCTTC	CASSPAGTSYNEQFF
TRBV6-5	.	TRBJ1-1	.	TGTGCCAGCAACCAGGGTACCGACACTGAAGCTTTCTTT	CASNQGTDTEAFF
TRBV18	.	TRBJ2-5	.	TGTGCCAGCTCACTTCTACTCTCCTCTTACCAAGAGACCCAGTACTTC	CASSLLLSSYQETQYF
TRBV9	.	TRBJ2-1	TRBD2	TGTGCCAGCAGCGTTCTTTGGGGGGGGGATGAGCAGTTCTTC	CASSVLWGGDEQFF
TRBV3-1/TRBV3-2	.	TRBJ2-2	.	TGTGCCAGCAGGAAGGCGGAAGGGACCGGGGAGCTGTTTTTT	CASRKAEGTGELFF
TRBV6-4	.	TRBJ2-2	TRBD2	TGTGCCAGCAGTCCCGCTACTAGCGGGGGGACCACCGGGGAGCTGTTTTTT	CASSPATSGGTTGELFF
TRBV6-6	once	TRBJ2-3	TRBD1	TGTGCCAGCAGACACGACAGGGGGCTGAATACGCAGTATTTT	CASRHDRGLNTQYF
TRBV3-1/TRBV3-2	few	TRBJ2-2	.	TGTGCCAGCAGCCAAGACACTAGGGCCCGGGAAGGGGAGCTGTTTTTT	CASSQDTRAREGELFF
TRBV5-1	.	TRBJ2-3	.	TGCGCCAGCAACCTCAGGCATTCTAGCACAGATACGCAGTATTTT	CASNLRHSSTDTQYF
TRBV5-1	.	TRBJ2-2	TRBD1	TGCGCCAGCAGCTTGGCCGCGGCAGGGGGTACCGGGGAGCTGTTTTTT	CASSLAAAGGTGELFF
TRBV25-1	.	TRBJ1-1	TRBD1	TGTGCCAGCAGTGGGGCCGGGACAGGTGACTGGGTTGCTTTCTTT	CASSGAGTGDWVAFF
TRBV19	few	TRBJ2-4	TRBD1	TGTGCCAGTAGTATACGGGACAGTGTTTTGTACTTC	CASSIRDSVLYF
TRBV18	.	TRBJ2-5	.	TGTGCCAGCTCACCCCAGGAGGAGGCAGAGACCCAGTACTTC	CASSPQEEAETQYF
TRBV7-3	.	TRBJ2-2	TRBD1	TGTGCCAGCAGCGTTACCGGGACAGCGAACACCGGGGAGCTGTTTTTT	CASSVTGTANTGELFF
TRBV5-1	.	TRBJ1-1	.	TGCGCCAGCAGCTTGGAGGTGGGGGTCACTGAAGCTTTCTTT	CASSLEVGVTEAFF
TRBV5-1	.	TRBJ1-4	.	TGCGCCAGCAGCCAAGGCCGCGGGACTAATGAAAAACTGTTTTTT	CASSQGRGTNEKLFF
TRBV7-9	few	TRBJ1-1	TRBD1	TGTGCCAGCAGCTTAGCCGGAGGGGGCGCGGTTGAAGCTTTCTTT	CASSLAGGGAVEAFF
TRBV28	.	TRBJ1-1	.	TGTGCCAGCAGTTTGACCTCGGGGCGGGCGAACACTGAAGCTTTCTTT	CASSLTSGRANTEAFF
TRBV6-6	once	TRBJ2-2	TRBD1	TGTGCCGGCTCGGGACAGGGGACCGGGGAGCTGTTTTTT	CAGSGQGTGELFF
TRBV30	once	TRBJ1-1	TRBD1	TGTGCCTGGAAACAAAAACAGGGGCCGGCGGATGAAGCTTTCTTT	CAWKQKQGPADEAFF
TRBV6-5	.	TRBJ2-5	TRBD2	TGTGCCAGCAGTTCACGACTAGCGGGGGGTCGGGGGACCCAGTACTTC	CASSSRLAGGRGTQYF
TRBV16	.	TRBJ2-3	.	TGTGCCAGCAGCCCCGGGACGGCTACAGATACGCAGTATTTT	CASSPGTATDTQYF
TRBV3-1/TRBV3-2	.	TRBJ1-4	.	TGTGCCAGCAGCCCCTATGCAGGGAGTTTGGAAGAAAAACTGTTTTTT	CASSPYAGSLEEKLFF
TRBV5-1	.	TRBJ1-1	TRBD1	TGCGCCAGCAGCTTACCAAGACAGGGAAGGAACACTGAAGCTTTCTTT	CASSLPRQGRNTEAFF
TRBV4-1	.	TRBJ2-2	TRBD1	TGCGCCAGCAGCGCATTGGGACAGGGCGGTACCGGGGAGCTGTTTTTT	CASSALGQGGTGELFF
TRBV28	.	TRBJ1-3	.	TGTGCCAGCAGTTTATTTGGGAGATCGACGAACACCATATATTTT	CASSLFGRSTNTIYF
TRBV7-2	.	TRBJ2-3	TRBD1	TGTGCCAGCAGTCTCCTGCCGGCGAGGGGGCCCGGAATAGATACGCAGTATTTT	CASSLLPARGPGIDTQYF
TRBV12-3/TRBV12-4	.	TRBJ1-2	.	TGTGCCAGCAGTCCCAAGGGGGATTATGGCTACACCTTC	CASSPKGDYGYTF
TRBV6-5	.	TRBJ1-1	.	TGTGCCAGCAGTTCCGGGCGGCGGGGGAGGAACACTGAAGCTTTCTTT	CASSSGRRGRNTEAFF
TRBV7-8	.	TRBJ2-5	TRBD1	TGTGCCAGCAGCCCGAGGACAGGCCAAGAGACCCAGTACTTC	CASSPRTGQETQYF
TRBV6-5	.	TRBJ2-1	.	TGTGCCAGCAGTCATCCCGGGGAGCAGTTCTTC	CASSHPGEQFF
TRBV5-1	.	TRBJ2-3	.	TGCGCCAGCAGTTGGGGCGGTTACGCAGATACGCAGTATTTT	CASSWGGYADTQYF
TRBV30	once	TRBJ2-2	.	TGTGCCTGGAGTGGAGGGCGGGGAGGTGACACCGGGGAGCTGTTTTTT	CAWSGGRGGDTGELFF
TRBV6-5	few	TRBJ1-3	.	TGTGCCAGCAGTTACGCGGGTCCCAAGAACACCATATATTTT	CASSYAGPKNTIYF
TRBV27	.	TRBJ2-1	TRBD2	TGTGCCAGCAGTTTGACTAGCGGGGGGGCCGTAGAGCAGTTCTTC	CASSLTSGGAVEQFF
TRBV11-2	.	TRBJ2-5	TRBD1	TGTGCCAGCAGCTCGGGACAGGCGACTGAAGAGACCCAGTACTTC	CASSSGQATEETQYF
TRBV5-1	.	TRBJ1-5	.	TGCGCCAGCAGCCTGACGATCAATCAGCCCCAGCATTTT	CASSLTINQPQHF
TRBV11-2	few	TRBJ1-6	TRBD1	TGTGCCAGCAGCTTAGATCGGGGGACGACAGGGCTTAGGTTT	CASSLDRGTTGLRF
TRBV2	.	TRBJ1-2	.	TGTGCCAGCAGGGCTCACCCCTGGGACTACTATGGCTACACCTTC	CASRAHPWDYYGYTF
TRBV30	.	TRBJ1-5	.	TGTGCCTGGAGTATTGAGAGCAATCAGCCCCAGCATTTT	CAWSIESNQPQHF
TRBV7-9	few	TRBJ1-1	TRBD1	TGTGCCAGCAGCTTAATTGGTGGGACAGGGGACACTGAAGCTTTCTTT	CASSLIGGTGDTEAFF
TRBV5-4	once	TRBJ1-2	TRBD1	TGTGCCAGCAGCCGGACAGGGATAGAGCATGGCTACACCTTC	CASSRTGIEHGYTF
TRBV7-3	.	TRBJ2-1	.	TGTGCCAGCAGCTTAGGGTCCTACAATGAGCAGTTCTTC	CASSLGSYNEQFF
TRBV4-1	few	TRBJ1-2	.	TGCGCCAGCAGCCAAGCTCGCCTTGGGGCAGGGGACGCATATGGCTACACCTTC	CASSQARLGAGDAYGYTF
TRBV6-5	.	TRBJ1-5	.	TGTGCCAGCAGTATTCGGGGGGACCAGCCCCAGCATTTT	CASSIRGDQPQHF
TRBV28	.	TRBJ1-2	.	TGTGCCAGCAGTTTAACAGGGAAAGCGTATGATGGCTACACCTTC	CASSLTGKAYDGYTF
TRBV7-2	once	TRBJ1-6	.	TGTGCCAGCAGCTTACAGGGGAGAGGTAATTCACCCCTCCACTTT	CASSLQGRGNSPLHF
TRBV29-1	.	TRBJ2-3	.	TGCAGCGTGGCTCGGGACGCGACAGATACGCAGTATTTT	CSVARDATDTQYF
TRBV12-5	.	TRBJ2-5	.	TGTGCTAGTGGGCCCGGGACGGTGCAAGAGACCCAGTACTTC	CASGPGTVQETQYF
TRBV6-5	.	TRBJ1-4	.	TGTGCCAGCAGTTACTCGAGAGGGGAAAAACTGTTTTTT	CASSYSRGEKLFF
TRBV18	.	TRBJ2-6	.	TGTGCCAGCTCGCAGCTGACAGGTGAGGCTGGGGCCAACGTCCTGACTTTC	CASSQLTGEAGANVLTF